The following is a T cell receptor (beta chain) sequence with its context. The sample comes from a study of control samples from healthy donors and cancer patients. The CDR3 sequence is 13 residues long. TCRdb's copy holds only in-frame clones and misses some; the assay was immunoSEQ multiplex PCR. The sample includes over 100,000 clones, about nine tenths of them seen just once. The clonotype originates from a man aged 35-49 years in good health. V gene TRBV21-1 combines with J gene TRBJ2-1; the table gives TRBD1 as D, unverified against the DNA. TRBV21-1 is noted as a pseudogene. Material: blood. In DNA form, the CDR3 reads TGTGCCAGCAACGCGGACAGGGACAATGAGCAGTTCTTC. Its translation: CASNADRDNEQFF.